A selection of T cell receptor beta chains follows, all from one sample in a study of blood T cell repertoires in COVID-19. Repertoires were generated with immunoSEQ multiplex PCR, while TCRdb's copy carries only in-frame clones and drops some. The data show a few hundred thousand clones, 85% seen once. The sequencing sample was made of PBMCs or T cells enriched from blood (not recorded which). These TCRs come from a woman in her forties or fifties who had recovered from COVID-19. The CDR3 runs from the conserved cysteine through the conserved F or W. A D gene is named only where the DNA matches it firmly. Clone size is not always given. Where it is, it says once, few, many or a class for expanded clones.

TRBV6-2/TRBV6-3	14	.	.	TRBJ1-5	TGTGCCAGCAGCCCTGCCGCACATTTTCAGCCCCAGCATTTT	CASSPAAHFQPQHF
TRBV3-1/TRBV3-2	13	.	.	TRBJ1-2	TGTGCCAGCAGACCCTTGGGGAGACATGGCTACACCTTC	CASRPLGRHGYTF
TRBV19	15	.	.	TRBJ2-1	TGTGCCAGTAGTATCTATGCGGGGAGCGACAATGAGCAGTTCTTC	CASSIYAGSDNEQFF
TRBV18	15	.	.	TRBJ1-2	TGTGCCAGCTCACCACGAGAGGGCTCGGGCTATGGCTACACCTTC	CASSPREGSGYGYTF
TRBV9	11	.	.	TRBJ2-3	TGTGCCAGCAGCGTAGCGGATACGCAGTATTTT	CASSVADTQYF
TRBV9	14	TRBD1	.	TRBJ1-2	TGTGCCAGCAGCTCGGGACAGGGGGCCTATGGCTACACCTTC	CASSSGQGAYGYTF
TRBV4-2	16	.	few	TRBJ2-2	TGTGCCAGCAGCCCAATGCCGGGACAAAACACCGGGGAGCTGTTTTTT	CASSPMPGQNTGELFF
TRBV14	14	.	.	TRBJ1-1	TGTGCCAGCAGCCCCCGCGTCCAAGGGGGTGAAGCTTTCTTT	CASSPRVQGGEAFF
TRBV9	13	.	.	TRBJ1-1	TGTGCCAGCAGCTTTCAGGGAGGCACTGAAGCTTTCTTT	CASSFQGGTEAFF
TRBV7-2	18	.	.	TRBJ2-3	TGTGCCAGCAGCTTAATCGGGGCGGCAGGGGCGAAGGGGGATACGCAGTATTTT	CASSLIGAAGAKGDTQYF
TRBV27	14	TRBD2	.	TRBJ2-2	TGTGCCAGCAGTTTGACTAGCACGGGCGGGGAGCTGTTTTTT	CASSLTSTGGELFF
TRBV3-1/TRBV3-2	13	.	.	TRBJ2-7	TGTGCCAGCAGTCTCGAGTCTCCCTACGAGCAGTACTTC	CASSLESPYEQYF
TRBV30	14	.	.	TRBJ1-3	TGTGCCTGGAGACGGGACAACTCTGGAAACACCATATATTTT	CAWRRDNSGNTIYF
TRBV9	13	.	.	TRBJ2-5	TGTGCCAGCAGCGCCCCCTCGCGAGAGACCCAGTACTTC	CASSAPSRETQYF
TRBV19	14	TRBD1	.	TRBJ1-5	TGTGCCAGTGAGACAGGGATTAGCAATCAGCCCCAGCATTTT	CASETGISNQPQHF
TRBV30	13	.	.	TRBJ1-5	TGTGCCTGGAACCGGTATAGCAATCAGCCCCAGCATTTT	CAWNRYSNQPQHF
TRBV5-6	13	.	.	TRBJ2-7	TGTGCCAGCAGCTTGGCATACTCCCTAGGGCAGTACTTC	CASSLAYSLGQYF
TRBV7-9	18	TRBD1	.	TRBJ1-2	TGTGCCAGCAGCTTATGGGGGACAGGGTCGAAGGGGGCCCATGGCTACACCTTC	CASSLWGTGSKGAHGYTF
TRBV6-5	13	.	.	TRBJ1-1	TGTGCCAGCAGTTACCGACAGAACGCTGAAGCTTTCTTT	CASSYRQNAEAFF
TRBV5-1	16	TRBD1	.	TRBJ1-6	TGCGCCAGCAGGCCTACCGGGACAGGGGGGGATTCACCCCTCCACTTT	CASRPTGTGGDSPLHF
TRBV4-1	15	TRBD2	.	TRBJ2-1	TGCGCCAGCAGCCAGGGAGCGGGGGCCCAGATTGAGCAGTTCTTC	CASSQGAGAQIEQFF
TRBV18	16	.	.	TRBJ1-3	TGTGCCAGCTCACCAGAATCAGGAGGTTCTGGAAACACCATATATTTT	CASSPESGGSGNTIYF
TRBV6-5	13	TRBD1	.	TRBJ2-7	TGTGCCAGCAGGTCCGGGACAGGCTACGAGCAGTACTTC	CASRSGTGYEQYF
TRBV2	14	.	.	TRBJ2-1	TGTGCCAGCCGACGGAGGAGCTCCTACAATGAGCAGTTCTTC	CASRRRSSYNEQFF
TRBV2	14	TRBD2	few	TRBJ2-1	TGTGCCAGCAGAGCGGGGGGCTCCTACAATGAGCAGTTCTTC	CASRAGGSYNEQFF
TRBV5-1	13	.	.	TRBJ1-2	TGCGCCAGCAGCTTGGGGGCCAGCTATGGCTACACCTTC	CASSLGASYGYTF
TRBV30	12	.	.	TRBJ1-1	TGTGCATTGGACAGTTTTAACACTGAAGCTTTCTTT	CALDSFNTEAFF
TRBV27	16	TRBD1	.	TRBJ1-2	TGTGCCAGCAGTCCCGGACAGGGGGCGCGGTTTCATGGCTACACCTTC	CASSPGQGARFHGYTF
TRBV6-1	14	.	.	TRBJ1-2	TGTGCCAGCAGTGAAGAGGTAGGGAGGCATGGCTACACCTTC	CASSEEVGRHGYTF
TRBV10-3	15	.	.	TRBJ1-1	TGTGCCATCAGTGAGACTCCTCAAGGGGTTACTGAAGCTTTCTTT	CAISETPQGVTEAFF
TRBV9	15	TRBD1	.	TRBJ1-2	TGTGCCAGCAGCGTGGAATCAGACAGGGTTTGGGGCTACACCTTC	CASSVESDRVWGYTF
TRBV5-1	14	TRBD2	.	TRBJ2-5	TGCGCCAGCAGTTTGAGCGGGAGCGGCGAGACCCAGTACTTC	CASSLSGSGETQYF
TRBV10-2	16	.	.	TRBJ1-2	TGCGCCAGCAGTGAGTCGTCAAACAGGGCTATGCCTGGCTACACCTTC	CASSESSNRAMPGYTF
TRBV5-5	13	.	.	TRBJ1-1	TGTGCCAGCAGGGCCGACACGAACACTGAAGCTTTCTTT	CASRADTNTEAFF
TRBV6-5	15	.	.	TRBJ1-3	TGTGCCAGCAGTTACTCGTCCGGGACTGGAAACACCATATATTTT	CASSYSSGTGNTIYF
TRBV15	16	.	.	TRBJ2-5	TGTGCCACCAGCAGAGATTTCGGTGCTCATAAAGAGACCCAGTACTTC	CATSRDFGAHKETQYF
TRBV7-3	15	TRBD2	.	TRBJ2-1	TGTGCCAGCAGCCTGGGGACTAATTTGCGTACTGAGCAGTTCTTC	CASSLGTNLRTEQFF
TRBV11-2	14	.	.	TRBJ1-6	TGTGCCAGCAGCTTAGGAGGGTTCAATTCACCCCTCCACTTT	CASSLGGFNSPLHF
TRBV2	15	TRBD1	once	TRBJ1-6	TGTGCCAGCAGCGACCGGGACAGCGGTAACTCACCCCTCCACTTT	CASSDRDSGNSPLHF
TRBV2	17	TRBD1	once	TRBJ2-3	TGTGCCAGCAGTGTAGGGGGCGATTTATTAGGCACAGATACGCAGTATTTT	CASSVGGDLLGTDTQYF
TRBV9	16	TRBD2	once	TRBJ2-2	TGTGCCAGCAGCGCCCGGACTAGCGGGAGTGCCGGGGAGCTGTTTTTT	CASSARTSGSAGELFF
TRBV6-5	14	.	once	TRBJ2-1	TGTGCCAGCAGTTACGGGCCTCGGAGGAATGAGCAGTTCTTC	CASSYGPRRNEQFF